The next 17 T cell receptor beta chains were all read from a single sample in a study of blood T cell repertoires in COVID-19. The repertoire was sequenced with immunoSEQ multiplex PCR; TCRdb's copy has only in-frame clones and lacks some. The top ten hold under 20% of the sample, which has roughly 150,000 clones, 65% to 80% seen once. The material sequenced was PBMCs or T cells enriched from blood (not recorded which). Receptors were obtained from a woman between 65 and 79 years old in a cohort exposed to, infected with or recovered from COVID-19 (not recorded which).

The chain recombines TRBV2 with TRBJ2-1; 8 bases match TRBD2. Unmatched junction bases numbered 10, after V lost 7 bases and J lost 8 bases. CDR3 length: 14 residues. Germline values: CDR1 SNHLY, CDR2 FYNNEI. CDR3 region: CASNFLAGVHEQFF. CDR3 bases: TGTGCCAGCAATTTTCTAGCGGGTGTCCATGAGCAGTTCTTC. Full variable domain (outside the CDR3, taken from reference TRBV2 and TRBJ2-1): EPEVTQTPSHQVTQMGQEVILRCVPISNHLYFYWYRQILGQKVEFLVSFYNNEISEKSEIFDDQFSVERPDGSNFTLKIRSTKLEDSAMYFCASNFLAGVHEQFFGPGTRLTVL.

V gene TRBV12-5 combines with J gene TRBJ1-5; unclear D gene. V lost 3 bases and J lost 5, with 8 bases in between. The CDR3 has 13 amino acids. Germline values: CDR1 LGHNT, CDR2 FRNRAP. As DNA, the CDR3 is TGTGCTAGTGGTTTTAAATTCGATCAGCCCCAGCATTTT. Amino acids: CASGFKFDQPQHF. The whole variable domain, filled in from reference TRBV12-5 and TRBJ1-5, reads DARVTQTPRHKVTEMGQEVTMRCQPILGHNTVFWYRQTMMQGLELLAYFRNRAPLDDSGMPKDRFSAEMPDATLATLKIQPSEPRDSAVYFCASGFKFDQPQHFGDGTRLSIL.

The V call is TRBV12-3 or TRBV12-4, the J call TRBJ1-5; D gene ambiguous. The CDR3 spans 13 residues. Trimming stripped 5 bases from V and 5 bases from J, with 10 bases between. The CDR3 region has the DNA TGTGCCAGCAGTCGAGAACGCTATCAGCCCCAGCATTTT. As protein: CASSRERYQPQHF.

The genes are TRBV6-5 and TRBJ2-2; maybe TRBD1 (5 bases). V lost 5 bases to trimming and J lost 1 base, with 8 bases between them. The length of the CDR3 is 14 residues. The germline V gene has CDR1 MNHEY and CDR2 SVGAGI. The CDR3 sequence is CASSRQLNTGELFF. The CDR3 DNA reads as TGTGCCAGCAGTCGACAGCTGAACACCGGGGAGCTGTTTTTT.

The gene calls are TRBV5-1 and TRBJ2-2, with 8 positions matching TRBD1. The CDR3 covers 16 residues. V gave up 4 bases and J gave up 4 bases; unmatched junction bases: 9. Germline V gives CDR1 SGHRS, CDR2 YFSETQ. The CDR3 spells CASSDQGAVSTGELFF. DNA for the CDR3: TGCGCCAGCAGCGATCAGGGGGCGGTATCCACCGGGGAGCTGTTTTTT.

V is TRBV18 and J is TRBJ2-2, with D possibly matching TRBD1 (5 bases). This CDR3 comprises 15 residues. Germline-derived CDR1 and CDR2 are KGHSH and LQKENI. V lost 2 bases and J 7 bases, leaving 14 bases between the germline ends. The CDR3 nucleotides are TGTGCCAGCTCACCAGAAGGGGCCCTGGGCGGGGAGCTGTTTTTT. It yields the protein CASSPEGALGGELFF.

The CDR3 loop reads CASSFRDRVYEQYF. The CDR3, as DNA: TGTGCCAGCAGCTTCCGGGACAGGGTCTACGAGCAGTACTTC. The V gene is TRBV5-6, the J gene TRBJ2-7, with 9 bases that match TRBD1. The CDR3 loop spans 14 amino acids. V gave up 2 bases and J gave up 3 bases; unmatched junction bases: 3. CDR1 SGHDT and CDR2 YYEEEE come from the germline V gene. The variable domain in full, with the rest retrieved from reference TRBV5-6 and TRBJ2-7, is DAGVTQSPTHLIKTRGQQVTLRCSPKSGHDTVSWYQQALGQGPQFIFQYYEEEERQRGNFPDRFSGHQFPNYSSELNVNALLLGDSALYLCASSFRDRVYEQYFGPGTRLTVT.

This clone was seen repeatedly, ten times or more. The V gene is TRBV7-8, the J gene TRBJ2-1, with TRBD2 as a possible D gene (6 bases). The CDR3 has 13 residues. V dropped 0 bases and J dropped 10 bases, with 10 bases sitting between them. Germline V CDR1 and CDR2: SGHVS, FQNEAQ. The DNA of the CDR3 is TGTGCCAGCAGCTTAGCACTGACTAGAGAGCAGTTCTTC. Its protein is CASSLALTREQFF.

V is TRBV19 and J is TRBJ1-3; D gene uncertain. The length of the CDR3 is 14 residues. Between the trimmed V and J ends, which lost 3 bases and 1 base, there was a span of 7 bases. Germline CDR1 is LNHDA and CDR2 is SQIVND (reference sequence). CDR3: CASSIRGSGNTIYF. The CDR3 bases are TGTGCCAGTAGTATTCGGGGATCTGGAAACACCATATATTTT.

This clone has a single count. The J gene is TRBJ2-3, the V gene TRBV12-2; the table's D call TRBD1 went unverified against the DNA. TRBV12-2 is a documented pseudogene. The CDR3 spans 18 residues. The CDR3 sequence is CASRLIWGSTKPTDTQYF. CDR3 sequence (DNA): TGTGCAAGTCGCTTAATCTGGGGCTCAACCAAGCCCACAGATACGCAGTATTTT.

The V and J genes are TRBV18 and TRBJ2-3, with D perhaps matching TRBD1 (6 bases). This CDR3 is built from 13 residues. Trimming removed 3 bases from V and 4 bases from J, with 8 bases in between. CDR1 KGHSH and CDR2 LQKENI come from the germline V gene. The CDR3 coding sequence is TGTGCCAGCTCACCCACAGGGTCAGATACGCAGTATTTT. Residues: CASSPTGSDTQYF. The full variable domain, in which reference TRBV18 and TRBJ2-3 provide the parts outside the CDR3, is NAGVMQNPRHLVRRRGQEARLRCSPMKGHSHVYWYRQLPEEGLKFMVYLQKENIIDESGMPKERFSAEFPKEGPSILRIQQVVRGDSAAYFCASSPTGSDTQYFGPGTRLTVL.

The rearrangement joins TRBV28 to TRBJ1-5; 8 nucleotides agree with TRBD1. Germline CDR1 is MDHEN and CDR2 is SYDVKM. The CDR3 is 18 residues long. J was trimmed by 5 bases and V by 2 bases; bases with no gene match: 14. CDR3 in amino acids: CASSLPIRETGAYQPQHF. In DNA, the CDR3 is TGTGCCAGCAGTTTACCTATTCGGGAGACAGGGGCGTATCAGCCCCAGCATTTT.

This sequence joins TRBV4-2 and TRBJ1-1; D ambiguous. CDR3 size: 15 residues. Trimming cost V 0 bases and J 0 bases, with 8 bases left between them. The V gene's germline CDR1 is LGHNA and CDR2 YNFKEQ. The chain's CDR3 is CASSQDLNMNTEAFF. The CDR3 region has the DNA TGTGCCAGCAGCCAAGATCTGAACATGAACACTGAAGCTTTCTTT.

The J gene is TRBJ1-5, the V gene TRBV28; TRBD1 aligns across 7 bases. V lost 5 bases, J lost 3 bases, and 10 bases stayed unmatched. The CDR3 consists of 16 residues. Germline V CDR1 and CDR2: MDHEN, SYDVKM. In DNA, the CDR3 is TGTGCCAGCAGTGCCCTCAGGGACAGCGTCAATCAGCCCCAGCATTTT. It encodes CASSALRDSVNQPQHF.

This clone has just one count. The V and J genes are TRBV7-9 and TRBJ1-4, with D possibly matching TRBD1 (5 bases). The CDR3 runs to 16 residues. CDR1 is SEHNR, CDR2 FQNEAQ, per germline (reference sequence). Trimming took off 1 base at V and 3 bases at J, with 12 bases between the two ends. CDR3 protein: CASSLVIWGANEKLFF. The CDR3 DNA reads TGTGCCAGCAGCTTAGTCATTTGGGGGGCTAATGAAAAACTGTTTTTT.

This chain joins TRBV29-1 and TRBJ2-7; D remains unclear. V gave up 5 bases and J gave up 4 bases, with 12 bases separating them. The germline gives CDR1 SQVTM, CDR2 ANQGSEA. The CDR3 contains 12 residues. CDR3 bases: TGCAGCGTTCAGACTGCCGTTTACGAGCAGTACTTC. This translates into CSVQTAVYEQYF.

The V and J genes are TRBV2 and TRBJ1-3; 7 bases agree with TRBD1. Germline CDR1 reads SNHLY; CDR2 reads FYNNEI. The CDR3 covers 14 residues. V lost 7 bases and J lost 4; bases outside the gene matches: 7. The CDR3 loop reads CASIGPRGGNTIYF. The DNA for the CDR3 is TGTGCCAGCATTGGGCCCAGGGGGGGAAACACCATATATTTT.